These T cell receptor beta chains were read from a single sample in a study of PD-1 blockade in classical Hodgkin lymphoma. The method was immunoSEQ multiplex PCR; TCRdb's version includes in-frame clones alone and lacks a portion of them. The table lists 10,000 or so clones, nearly 80% of them singletons, with almost 35% in the top ten. Material: peripheral blood mononuclear cells (PBMCs), obtained before the second cycle of nivolumab. The origin of the receptors is a human donor with classical Hodgkin lymphoma. Each CDR3 is given with its conserved first and last residue. The order of the fields is J gene, D gene, V gene, clone size, CDR3 DNA, CDR3 protein. D genes are given only for firm matches. The size entry is marked missing in some rows and otherwise reads once, few, many or a size class.

>TRBJ2-5|-|TRBV10-1|-
TGCGCCAGCAGTGACTCACCGGGGCTTGGAGAGACCCAGTACTTC
CASSDSPGLGETQYF
>TRBJ2-7|TRBD2|TRBV19|-
TGTGCCAGTAGTCCGGCCTTGGGCCTAGCGGGACTAAGCTCCTACGAGCAGTACTTC
CASSPALGLAGLSSYEQYF
>TRBJ2-7|-|TRBV6-5|-
TGTGCCAGCAGTTACTTGGCGAGCAGCTACGAGCAGTACTTC
CASSYLASSYEQYF
>TRBJ2-1|TRBD2|TRBV19|few
TGTGCCAGTAGTATAGATCTAGCGGGAGGTCCGCAGTTCTTC
CASSIDLAGGPQFF
>TRBJ2-3|TRBD1|TRBV6-1|-
TGTGCCAGCAGACGTACAGGGGGCGCCGGAGATACGCAGTATTTT
CASRRTGGAGDTQYF
>TRBJ2-5|-|TRBV10-3|once
TGTGCCATCAGTGAGTTGATAGAAGAGACCCAGTACTTC
CAISELIEETQYF
>TRBJ2-7|-|TRBV30|-
TGTGCCTGGAGTGTAGCGCCAGCTCGAACCTCCTACGAGCAGTACTTC
CAWSVAPARTSYEQYF
>TRBJ1-2|TRBD1|TRBV10-3|once
TGTGCCATCACCGCTGACAGGGTTAACTATGGCTACACCTTC
CAITADRVNYGYTF
>TRBJ2-2|-|TRBV7-3|-
TGTGCCAGCAGCCCTAGCCCGACAGACGCGAACACCGGGGAGCTGTTTTTT
CASSPSPTDANTGELFF
>TRBJ2-7|-|TRBV7-9|-
TGTGCCAGCAGCTTTGGGCTTTACGAGCAGTACTTC
CASSFGLYEQYF
>TRBJ2-7|-|TRBV5-1|-
TGCGCCAGCAGCCCAGGGGACACCCTAGACGAGCAGTACTTC
CASSPGDTLDEQYF
>TRBJ2-3|-|TRBV10-1|-
TGCGCCAGCGCGGAACAGATCTCCGGCACAGATACGCAGTATTTT
CASAEQISGTDTQYF
>TRBJ2-3|-|TRBV19|once
TGTGCCAGTAAAAGGGGAGATACGCAGTATTTT
CASKRGDTQYF
>TRBJ1-2|-|TRBV16|-
TGTGCCAGCAGCCTACGGGGGTCGGCTAATGGCTACACCTTC
CASSLRGSANGYTF
>TRBJ2-1|-|TRBV19|-
TGTGCCAGTAGTTCCAAACTAGGGACGGATGAGCAGTTCTTC
CASSSKLGTDEQFF
>TRBJ2-1|TRBD2|TRBV6-1|few
TGTGCCAGCAGTACGACTAGCGGGAGCTACAATGAGCAGTTCTTC
CASSTTSGSYNEQFF
>TRBJ1-3|TRBD1|TRBV4-1|-
TGCGCCAGCAGCCAAGTTATCCGAGACAGGGGTTCTGGAAACACCATATATTTT
CASSQVIRDRGSGNTIYF
>TRBJ1-1|-|TRBV15|-
TGTGCCACCAGCAGAGAGGGCCTTGGGAACACTGAAGCTTTCTTT
CATSREGLGNTEAFF
>TRBJ2-5|TRBD2|TRBV7-7|-
TGTGCTAGCAGCTTAGAGGGAGGGGTGGCCCAGTACTTC
CASSLEGGVAQYF
>TRBJ2-7|-|TRBV28|-
TGTGCCAGCAGCCTGGTAACGGACTACAGCTACGAGCAGTACTTC
CASSLVTDYSYEQYF
>TRBJ1-3|-|TRBV28|-
TGTGCCAGCAGTTTGTTGGACCTAGCCCTCGGAAACACCATATATTTT
CASSLLDLALGNTIYF
>TRBJ2-3|TRBD2|TRBV29-1|once
TGCAGCGTTTATCTGACTAGCGGCCTCACAGATACGCAGTATTTT
CSVYLTSGLTDTQYF
>TRBJ1-5|-|TRBV28|-
TGTGCCAGCAGTTCATCGCCCCCTGATCAGCCCCAGCATTTT
CASSSSPPDQPQHF
>TRBJ1-1|-|TRBV28|-
TGTGCCAGCAGTTCCACCTACACTGAAGCTTTCTTT
CASSSTYTEAFF
>TRBJ2-3|TRBD2|TRBV19|-
TGTGCCACTGAATTAGCGGGAGCAGATACGCAGTATTTT
CATELAGADTQYF
>TRBJ1-1|-|TRBV5-1|-
TGCGCCAGCAGCCTAGATCACCGCAGGGGTGACACTGAAGCTTTCTTT
CASSLDHRRGDTEAFF
>TRBJ1-1|-|TRBV28|-
TGTGCCAGCAGCACGCGGAGTAGGGGCAACACTGAAGCTTTCTTT
CASSTRSRGNTEAFF
>TRBJ2-1|TRBD1|TRBV16|once
TGTGCCAGCAGCCGGGACAGGGGTTACAATGAGCAGTTCTTC
CASSRDRGYNEQFF
>TRBJ2-2|-|TRBV9|-
TGTGCCAGCAGCGTAGAGACGGAGGCGAACACCGGGGAGCTGTTTTTT
CASSVETEANTGELFF
>TRBJ1-2|-|TRBV28|-
TGTGCCAGCAGGGTAGGGAGGGTGAACTATGGCTACACCTTC
CASRVGRVNYGYTF
>TRBJ2-3|-|TRBV2|-
TGTGCCAGCAGTGCTCTGGTATCCACAGATACGCAGTATTTT
CASSALVSTDTQYF
>TRBJ2-5|-|TRBV18|-
TGTGCCAGCTCACGGGACGGGAGAGCGGGAGAGACCCAGTACTTC
CASSRDGRAGETQYF
>TRBJ1-1|-|TRBV28|-
TGTGCCAGCAGTTTAGAGACGGGAGAAGCTTTCTTT
CASSLETGEAFF
>TRBJ2-7|-|TRBV5-6|-
TGTGCCAGCAGCTTGGGTGGGGACCCCTCGGACTACGAGCAGTACTTC
CASSLGGDPSDYEQYF
>TRBJ2-1|-|TRBV7-7|-
TGTGCTAGCAGCTTAGGCAGCGCCAACAATGAGCAGTTCTTC
CASSLGSANNEQFF